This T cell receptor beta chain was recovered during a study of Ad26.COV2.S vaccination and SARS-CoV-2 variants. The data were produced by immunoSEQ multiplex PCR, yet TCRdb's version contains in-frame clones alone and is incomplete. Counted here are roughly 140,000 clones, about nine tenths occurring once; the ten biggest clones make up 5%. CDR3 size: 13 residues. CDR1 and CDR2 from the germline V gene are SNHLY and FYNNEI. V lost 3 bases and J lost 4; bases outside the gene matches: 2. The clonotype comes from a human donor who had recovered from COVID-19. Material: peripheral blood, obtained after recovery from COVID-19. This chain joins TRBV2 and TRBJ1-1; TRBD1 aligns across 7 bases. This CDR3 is CASSDRGTTEAFF. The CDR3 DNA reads TGTGCCAGCAGTGACAGGGGGACCACTGAAGCTTTCTTT.